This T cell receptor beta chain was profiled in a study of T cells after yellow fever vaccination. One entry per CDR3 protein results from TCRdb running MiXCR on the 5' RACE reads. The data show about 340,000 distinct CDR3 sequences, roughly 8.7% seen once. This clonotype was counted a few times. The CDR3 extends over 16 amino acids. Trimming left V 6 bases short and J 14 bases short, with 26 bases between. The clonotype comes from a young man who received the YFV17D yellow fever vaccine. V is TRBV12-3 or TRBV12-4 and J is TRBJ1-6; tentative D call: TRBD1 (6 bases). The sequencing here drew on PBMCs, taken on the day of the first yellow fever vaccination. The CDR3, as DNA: TGTGCCAGCAGCCTCTCCACCGGGACACAGCACGGGGCCCTCCACTTT. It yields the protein CASSLSTGTQHGALHF.